This T cell receptor beta chain was sequenced for a study of identical twins. The ends were cut back, 2 bases at V and 3 bases at J, with 13 bases in the middle. Per the germline V gene, CDR1 is SEHNR and CDR2 is FQNEAQ (reference sequence). This CDR3 is 16 amino acids long. TCRdb called the 5' RACE reads again in MiXCR, with one record for every CDR3 protein. Of approximately 890,000 distinct CDR3 sequences listed, roughly an eighth are singletons. These data are also associated with another study on yellow fever vaccine responses in identical twins.

The gene calls are TRBV7-9 and TRBJ2-2, with a tentative D call TRBD1 (6 bases). This receptor was obtained from a woman aged 18-30 years in good health. The specimen sequenced was PBMCs. Here the CDR3 DNA reads TGTGCCAGCAGCTTACCCAGGGGAACGGACACCGGGGAGCTGTTTTTT. Translated: CASSLPRGTDTGELFF.